This is a list of T cell receptor gamma chains from one sample in a study of intestinal T cells in coeliac disease. With CATT, TCRdb re-called clones from the multiplex PCR reads. This table has 760 or so gamma-chain clones, approximately 50% appearing once. What was sequenced was a duodenal biopsy. These TCRs come from a human donor with celiac disease. Each CDR3 is given with its conserved first and last residue. The size of a clone is reported for some rows only, either as once, few or many, or as a class for expanded clones.

J gene	clone size	V gene	CDR3 protein	CDR3 DNA
TRGJ1/TRGJ2	large	TRGV3	CATWDRLGYKKLF	TGTGCCACCTGGGACAGGCTTGGGTATAAGAAACTCTTT
TRGJP2	-	TRGV3	CASLGQAGGGYSSDWIKTF	TGTGCCAGCCTGGGACAGGCCGGGGGGGGGTATAGTAGTGATTGGATCAAGACGTTT
TRGJ1/TRGJ2	few	TRGV4	CATWDGYKKLF	TGTGCCACTTGGGATGGTTATAAGAAACTCTTT
TRGJ1/TRGJ2	-	TRGV3	CATWAFGAEYKKLF	TGTGCCACCTGGGCCTTTGGGGCGGAATATAAGAAACTCTTT
TRGJ1/TRGJ2	large	TRGV5	CATWDRYKKLF	TGTGCCACCTGGGACCGGTATAAGAAACTCTTT
TRGJ1/TRGJ2	large	TRGV4	CATWDGYKKLF	TGTGCCACCTGGGATGGTTATAAGAAACTCTTT
TRGJ1/TRGJ2	-	TRGV10	CAAWGLGCIRKLF	TGTGCTGCGTGGGGATTAGGTTGCATAAGAAAACTCTTT
TRGJ1/TRGJ2	-	TRGV5P	CATWGQARIRKLF	TGTGCCACCTGGGGGCAGGCCCGGATAAGAAAACTCTTT
TRGJ1/TRGJ2	-	TRGV4	CATWDGSANYYKKLF	TGTGCCACCTGGGATGGGTCCGCGAATTATTATAAGAAACTCTTT
TRGJ1/TRGJ2	once	TRGV4	CATWDGRLKKKLF	TGTGCCACCTGGGATGGAAGGTTGAAAAAGAAACTCTTT
TRGJP2	-	TRGV3	CADLGQEATSSSDWIKTF	TGTGCCGACCTGGGACAGGAAGCCACCTCAAGTAGTGATTGGATCAAGACGTTT
TRGJ1/TRGJ2	large	TRGV9	CALWDPKKLF	TGTGCCTTGTGGGACCCTAAGAAACTCTTT
TRGJ1/TRGJ2	-	TRGV4	CAPGEKKLF	TGTGCACCTGGGGAAAAGAAACTCTTT
TRGJ1/TRGJ2	few	TRGV10	CAAWGMEGCWYKKLF	TGTGCTGCGTGGGGGATGGAGGGGTGTTGGTATAAGAAACTCTTT
TRGJ1/TRGJ2	-	TRGV8	CAPGPAYKKLF	TGTGCACCTGGGCCTGCTTATAAGAAACTCTTT
TRGJ1/TRGJ2	large	TRGV10	CAAWRLKKLF	TGTGCTGCGTGGCGCCTTAAGAAACTCTTT
TRGJP1	large	TRGV2	CATWDGYTTGWFKIF	TGTGCCACCTGGGACGGGTATACCACTGGTTGGTTCAAGATATTT
TRGJP1	once	TRGV10	CAAWDWSTGWFKIF	TGTGCTGCGTGGGATTGGTCGACTGGTTGGTTCAAGATATTT